Listed below are T cell receptor beta chains from one sample, sequenced in a study of T cell clones after liver transplantation. Produced via immunoSEQ multiplex PCR; TCRdb's table is partial and in-frame only. The data contain about 80,000 clones, 82% of them seen just once; the ten biggest clones take up roughly 0.44%. Specimen: CD4+ T cells from blood, collected 46 months after liver transplant. The receptors shown here come from a human patient who received a liver transplant. Some T cells may have come from the graft donor. Both conserved end residues are part of each CDR3. Each record gives: J gene, V gene, clone size, D gene, CDR3 protein, CDR3 DNA. The D gene is left open where the match is weak. Rows may omit the clone size; those that give it use once, few, many or a size class.

j_gene: TRBJ1-5; v_gene: TRBV6-1; abundance: NA; d_gene: NA; CDR3aa: CASSRVGAQPQHF; CDR3nt: TGTGCCAGCTCGAGGGTGGGGGCTCAGCCCCAGCATTTT
j_gene: TRBJ1-1; v_gene: TRBV28; abundance: NA; d_gene: NA; CDR3aa: CASSLSGGGHTEAFF; CDR3nt: TGTGCCAGCAGTTTATCAGGAGGCGGCCACACTGAAGCTTTCTTT
j_gene: TRBJ2-6; v_gene: TRBV9; abundance: NA; d_gene: NA; CDR3aa: CASSQSGAGANVLTF; CDR3nt: TGTGCCAGCAGCCAGTCCGGAGCTGGGGCCAACGTCCTGACTTTC
j_gene: TRBJ1-5; v_gene: TRBV2; abundance: NA; d_gene: NA; CDR3aa: CASSELNQPQHF; CDR3nt: TGTGCCAGCAGTGAACTCAATCAGCCCCAGCATTTT
j_gene: TRBJ1-4; v_gene: TRBV5-4; abundance: NA; d_gene: NA; CDR3aa: CASSIEGGKLFF; CDR3nt: TGTGCCAGCAGCATTGAGGGGGGAAAACTGTTTTTT
j_gene: TRBJ1-4; v_gene: TRBV9; abundance: NA; d_gene: TRBD1; CDR3aa: CASSPGRGQLSNEKLFF; CDR3nt: TGTGCCAGCAGCCCCGGAAGGGGGCAGCTGTCTAATGAAAAACTGTTTTTT
j_gene: TRBJ2-7; v_gene: TRBV5-1; abundance: NA; d_gene: TRBD2; CDR3aa: CASSAGTSVRSSYEQYF; CDR3nt: TGCGCCAGCAGCGCCGGGACTAGCGTAAGGAGCTCCTACGAGCAGTACTTC
j_gene: TRBJ2-7; v_gene: TRBV11-2; abundance: NA; d_gene: TRBD1; CDR3aa: CASRPGTGAYEQYF; CDR3nt: TGTGCCAGCAGGCCCGGGACAGGGGCCTACGAGCAGTACTTC
j_gene: TRBJ2-1; v_gene: TRBV7-8; abundance: NA; d_gene: NA; CDR3aa: CASRVEGRSLSSYNEQFF; CDR3nt: TGTGCCAGCAGGGTAGAAGGGCGCTCCCTAAGCTCCTACAATGAGCAGTTCTTC
j_gene: TRBJ1-1; v_gene: TRBV6-6; abundance: NA; d_gene: NA; CDR3aa: CASSHQGFYTEAFF; CDR3nt: TGTGCCAGCAGTCACCAGGGGTTTTACACTGAAGCTTTCTTT
j_gene: TRBJ1-4; v_gene: TRBV6-6; abundance: NA; d_gene: NA; CDR3aa: CASSRKPDEKLFF; CDR3nt: TGTGCCAGCAGTCGGAAGCCGGATGAAAAACTGTTTTTT
j_gene: TRBJ2-4; v_gene: TRBV4-1; abundance: NA; d_gene: TRBD2; CDR3aa: CASSPFWGGKNIQYF; CDR3nt: TGCGCCAGCAGCCCCTTTTGGGGGGGGAAAAACATTCAGTACTTC
j_gene: TRBJ1-2; v_gene: TRBV18; abundance: NA; d_gene: TRBD1; CDR3aa: CASSPVRTGGLLNYGYTF; CDR3nt: TGTGCCAGCTCACCAGTTCGGACAGGGGGCCTCCTTAACTATGGCTACACCTTC
j_gene: TRBJ2-4; v_gene: TRBV2; abundance: few; d_gene: NA; CDR3aa: CASKASGLKNIQYF; CDR3nt: TGTGCCAGCAAGGCATCAGGGCTGAAAAACATTCAGTACTTC
j_gene: TRBJ2-7; v_gene: TRBV14; abundance: NA; d_gene: NA; CDR3aa: CASSQGGTKGNEQYF; CDR3nt: TGTGCCAGCAGCCAAGGGGGAACCAAGGGCAACGAGCAGTACTTC
j_gene: TRBJ2-2; v_gene: TRBV9; abundance: NA; d_gene: TRBD2; CDR3aa: CASSVGPLAEGNTGELFF; CDR3nt: TGTGCCAGCAGCGTAGGACCCCTAGCGGAGGGGAACACCGGGGAGCTGTTTTTT
j_gene: TRBJ1-1; v_gene: TRBV19; abundance: NA; d_gene: TRBD1; CDR3aa: CASGEDRRVNTEAFF; CDR3nt: TGTGCCAGTGGTGAGGACAGGAGAGTGAACACTGAAGCTTTCTTT
j_gene: TRBJ2-7; v_gene: TRBV7-2; abundance: NA; d_gene: NA; CDR3aa: CASSPSAGSMSWQYF; CDR3nt: TGTGCCAGCAGCCCCTCGGCAGGATCAATGTCTTGGCAGTACTTC
j_gene: TRBJ2-7; v_gene: TRBV5-4; abundance: NA; d_gene: TRBD2; CDR3aa: CASSSSPRGRFPYEQYF; CDR3nt: TGTGCCAGCAGCTCTTCTCCGCGCGGGAGATTCCCCTACGAGCAGTACTTC
j_gene: TRBJ2-3; v_gene: TRBV6-5; abundance: once; d_gene: NA; CDR3aa: CASSYSRDIGTQYF; CDR3nt: TGTGCCAGCAGTTACTCGAGGGACATTGGTACGCAGTATTTT
j_gene: TRBJ2-7; v_gene: TRBV6-5; abundance: NA; d_gene: NA; CDR3aa: CASSYSRAYYEQYF; CDR3nt: TGTGCCAGCAGTTACTCAAGGGCATACTACGAGCAGTACTTC
j_gene: TRBJ2-7; v_gene: TRBV28; abundance: NA; d_gene: NA; CDR3aa: CASTPPLSYLSLISYEQYF; CDR3nt: TGTGCCAGCACTCCCCCCCTCTCTTACTTGAGTCTCATCTCCTACGAGCAGTACTTC
j_gene: TRBJ1-1; v_gene: TRBV11-3; abundance: NA; d_gene: NA; CDR3aa: CASSLAGVNTEAFF; CDR3nt: TGTGCCAGCAGCTTAGCTGGGGTGAACACTGAAGCTTTCTTT
j_gene: TRBJ2-3; v_gene: TRBV27; abundance: NA; d_gene: TRBD2; CDR3aa: CASSLYTSGSSTDTQYF; CDR3nt: TGTGCCAGCAGTTTATATACTAGCGGCTCTAGCACAGATACGCAGTATTTT
j_gene: TRBJ1-2; v_gene: TRBV30; abundance: few; d_gene: TRBD1; CDR3aa: CAWSRDRGRQGYTF; CDR3nt: TGTGCCTGGAGCCGGGACAGGGGGCGACAAGGCTACACCTTC
j_gene: TRBJ2-5; v_gene: TRBV9; abundance: NA; d_gene: TRBD2; CDR3aa: CASSQGTRETQYF; CDR3nt: TGTGCCAGCAGCCAAGGGACTAGAGAGACCCAGTACTTC
j_gene: TRBJ1-3; v_gene: TRBV7-2; abundance: NA; d_gene: NA; CDR3aa: CASSSLSGPSAGTIYF; CDR3nt: TGTGCCAGCAGCTCTTTATCGGGGCCCTCTGCGGGCACCATATATTTT
j_gene: TRBJ2-1; v_gene: TRBV27; abundance: NA; d_gene: TRBD2; CDR3aa: CASSPRGLAGGVSSYNEQFF; CDR3nt: TGTGCCAGCAGCCCTCGGGGACTAGCGGGAGGGGTTAGCTCCTACAATGAGCAGTTCTTC